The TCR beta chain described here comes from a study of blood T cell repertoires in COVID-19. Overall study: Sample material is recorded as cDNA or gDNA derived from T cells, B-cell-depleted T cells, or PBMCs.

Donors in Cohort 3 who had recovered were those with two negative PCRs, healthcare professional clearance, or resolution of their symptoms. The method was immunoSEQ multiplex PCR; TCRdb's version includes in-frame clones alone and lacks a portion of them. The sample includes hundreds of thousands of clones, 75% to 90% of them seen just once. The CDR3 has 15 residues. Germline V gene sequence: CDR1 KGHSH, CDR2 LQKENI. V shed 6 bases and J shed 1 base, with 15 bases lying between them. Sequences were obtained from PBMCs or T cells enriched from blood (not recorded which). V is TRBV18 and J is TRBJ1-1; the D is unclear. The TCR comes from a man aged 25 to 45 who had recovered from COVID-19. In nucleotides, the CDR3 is TGTGCCAGCTCCCCGATGACACGGCCGAACACTGAAGCTTTCTTT. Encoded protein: CASSPMTRPNTEAFF.